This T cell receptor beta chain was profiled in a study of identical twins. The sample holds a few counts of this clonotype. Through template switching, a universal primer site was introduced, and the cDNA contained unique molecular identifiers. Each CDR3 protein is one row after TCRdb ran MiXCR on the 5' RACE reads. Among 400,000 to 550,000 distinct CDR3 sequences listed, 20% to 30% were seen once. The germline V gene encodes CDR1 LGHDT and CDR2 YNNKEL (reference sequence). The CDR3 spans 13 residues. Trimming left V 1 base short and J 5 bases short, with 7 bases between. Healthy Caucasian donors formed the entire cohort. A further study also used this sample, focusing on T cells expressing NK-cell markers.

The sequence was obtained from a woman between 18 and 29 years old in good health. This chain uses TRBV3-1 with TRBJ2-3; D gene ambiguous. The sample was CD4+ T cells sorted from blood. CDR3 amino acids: CASSQGPLDTQYF. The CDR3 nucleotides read TGTGCCAGCAGCCAAGGCCCACTAGATACGCAGTATTTT.